Sequencing of this TCR beta chain was carried out in a study of T cell repertoires in cytomegalovirus infection (dated by TCRdb to between 2018 and 2020). Notes on the research overall: Donor HLA type was relevant to the analysis, because carriage of CMV infection together with the matching HLA type was indicated by public TCR beta signatures.

Sequencing was carried out with an Illumina HiSeq 1500. TCRdb reran the public reads through fastp at Q25 and MiXCR, keeping productive beta chains. Every distinct CDR3 protein forms one entry, paired with its most common genes and DNA. Counted in this sample were approximately 500,000 distinct CDR3 sequences; about 11% of them appeared once. The top ten hold 9.5% to 13% of the sample. Reading from cysteine to phenylalanine, the CDR3 counts 13 amino acids. Only the CDR3 region is kept as DNA, spanning 39 bases read in frame from base 1. The V and J ends are trimmed by 7 bases and 5 bases, leaving 14 bases between them. CDR1 and CDR2 are drawn from the germline V gene (reference sequence): MNHNY, SVGAGI. In regard to this clonotype: Its antigen specificity is not known. Base qualities are not at hand, and no much larger clone is one base apart.

What the work shows at the level of the full study, not this receptor alone: In both this cohort and an independent cohort of under 450 donors, the cumulative frequency of public TCR beta family members distinguished carriers of CMV infection plus the relevant HLA type. The ex vivo response was dominated by HLA-C-restricted CMV-specific TCR beta clonotypes, and the single most frequent clonotype in two of eight donors was supplied by these HLA-C-restricted clonotypes.

This chain joins TRBV6-6 to TRBJ2-5; the D gene cannot be named for sure. The sequencing input was PBMCs. The receptor was derived from a human donor in good health (CMV status not recorded). Some clones in this sample may be carry-over from other donors' samples. For the CDR3, the sequence is CASTKYLGETQYF. The bases read TGTGCCAGCACCAAATACTTAGGGGAGACCCAGTACTTC.